Here is one T cell receptor beta chain with its context. Its antigen is undetermined. This sample was included in a study of T cells in Graves' hyperthyroidism and ophthalmopathy. Patients with uncontrolled infections, other autoimmune diseases, pregnancy or lactation were excluded. The CDR3 contains 14 residues. V was trimmed by 5 bases and J by 2 bases, leaving 13 bases between them. Germline CDR1 and CDR2: MRHNA and SNTAGT. Researchers amplified the TCR beta CDR3 regions from RNA transcripts. First-round RT-PCR of the TCR CDR3 relied on the HTBI primer set. Using its own MiXCR run on the multiplex PCR reads, TCRdb lists one record per CDR3 protein. The table has around 700,000 distinct CDR3 sequences, roughly a sixth seen once; the top ten hold about a sixth. Overall study findings and caveats: Median prediction lead before ophthalmopathy onset was 6.5 months with the model. The majority of expanded thyroid clonotypes above 0.001 also appeared in blood.

The J gene is TRBJ2-7, the V gene TRBV6-4; D gene ambiguous. Sequenced input: blood. The TCR sequence derives from a woman between 45 and 60 years old with Graves' hyperthyroidism that later progressed to Graves' ophthalmopathy. This CDR3 reads CASSSSETTYEQYF. The CDR3 region has the DNA TGTGCCAGCAGTTCGTCGGAGACCACCTACGAGCAGTACTTC.